Listed here are 17 T cell receptor beta chains from one sample, sequenced in a study of blood T cell repertoires in COVID-19. Here immunoSEQ multiplex PCR was the method, and the copy in TCRdb shows in-frame clones only, minus some. The profile covers about 370,000 clones, with more than 85% appearing a single time and about 0.83% taken by the ten largest. The material sequenced was PBMCs or T cells enriched from blood (not recorded which). The origin of the receptors is a woman in her forties who had been exposed to COVID-19.

The J gene is TRBJ1-1, the V gene TRBV5-1; TRBD1 matches 10 bases. There are 16 residues in the CDR3. CDR1 is SGHRS, CDR2 YFSETQ, per germline. V was pared by 5 bases and J by 0 bases, with 7 bases of the junction left unmatched. The CDR3 DNA reads as TGCGCCAGCAGTTTCCGACAGGGGGCGTTGAACACTGAAGCTTTCTTT. Encoded protein: CASSFRQGALNTEAFF.

V usage is TRBV19 and J usage is TRBJ1-2; D is perhaps TRBD1 (6 bases). Per the germline V gene, CDR1 is LNHDA and CDR2 is SQIVND (reference sequence). V lost 5 bases and J 8 bases, leaving 21 bases between the germline ends. This CDR3 contains 15 residues. This CDR3 is CASSQTGTIRQGYTF. The CDR3 DNA sequence: TGTGCCAGTAGTCAAACCGGGACAATTCGGCAGGGCTACACCTTC.

V gene TRBV7-2 combines with J gene TRBJ2-7; TRBD2 is a possible D gene (6 bases). The CDR3 runs to 15 residues. V lost 5 bases and J 3 bases, leaving 17 bases between the germline ends. Germline V gene data show CDR1 as SGHTA and CDR2 as FQGNSA. CDR3 nucleotides: TGTGCCAGCAGCCCACTTTGGGGACTGAACTACGAGCAGTACTTC. Translating gives CASSPLWGLNYEQYF.

The chain couples TRBV6-5 to TRBJ2-7, with TRBD1 as a possible D gene (6 bases). Trimming pared 5 bases from V and 2 bases from J, leaving 13 bases between. This CDR3 comprises 14 residues. Germline V lookup: CDR1 MNHEY, CDR2 SVGAGI. The CDR3 coding sequence is TGTGCCAGCAGTAAAAACAGGGCAACCTACGAGCAGTACTTC. Amino acids: CASSKNRATYEQYF.

In this sample, this clone turned up once. J is TRBJ1-2 and V is TRBV7-9, with D perhaps TRBD1 (5 bases). The germline CDR1 and CDR2 sequences are SEHNR and FQNEAQ (reference sequence). V lost 4 bases, J lost 6 bases, and 12 bases lay in between. This CDR3 is 13 amino acids long. The CDR3 loop is CASSSPTGDGYTF. The CDR3 DNA reads TGTGCCAGCAGCTCCCCAACGGGGGATGGCTACACCTTC.

This chain uses TRBV9 with TRBJ2-5; 7 bases align to TRBD1. V was clipped by 4 bases and J by 1 base; unmatched bases: 7. Germline values: CDR1 SGDLS, CDR2 YYNGEE. CDR3 length equals 15 residues. The CDR3 is CASSRRGRIQETQYF. In DNA, the CDR3 is TGTGCCAGCAGCCGTAGGGGGCGGATCCAAGAGACCCAGTACTTC.

The chain links TRBV6-5 to TRBJ2-1, with D hard to call. This CDR3 has 14 amino acids. Trimming left V 7 bases short and J 12 bases short, with 22 bases between. In germline, CDR1 is MNHEY, CDR2 SVGAGI. The CDR3 here is CASTVKVTPGSQFF. In nucleotides, the CDR3 is TGTGCCAGCACCGTGAAGGTAACCCCGGGTTCGCAGTTCTTC.

This sequence joins TRBV3-1 (or the pseudogene TRBV3-2) and TRBJ2-5; D is perhaps TRBD1 (5 bases). Germline CDR1 LGHDT, CDR2 YNNKEL (reference sequence). Trimming pared 2 bases from V and 4 bases from J, leaving 11 bases between. CDR3 length: 14 residues. The CDR3 region is CASSQFWGGETQYF. The CDR3, as DNA: TGTGCCAGCAGCCAATTTTGGGGCGGAGAGACCCAGTACTTC.

The V and J genes are TRBV18 and TRBJ1-2; no firm D call. Trimming cost V 3 bases and J 5 bases, with 13 bases left between them. From germline, CDR1 is KGHSH and CDR2 LQKENI. The CDR3 is made up of 14 amino acids. Written as DNA, the CDR3 is TGTGCCAGCTCACCCGCCATAGCTGGGTATGGCTACACCTTC. It is translated as CASSPAIAGYGYTF.

V gene TRBV2 combines with J gene TRBJ2-3, with D perhaps TRBD2 (6 bases). Germline lookup yields CDR1 SNHLY and CDR2 FYNNEI. The CDR3 spans 13 residues. V shed 5 bases and J shed 4 bases, with 10 bases lying between them. This chain's CDR3 is CASSLGGADTQYF. The DNA of the CDR3 is TGTGCCAGCAGTTTGGGCGGGGCAGATACGCAGTATTTT.

The chain employs TRBV24-1 and TRBJ2-4, with D uncertain. The V gene's germline CDR1 is KGHDR and CDR2 SFDVKD. The CDR3 spans 12 residues. V dropped 10 bases and J dropped 3 bases, with 9 bases sitting between them. The CDR3 loop reads CATTDRKNIQYF. CDR3 nucleotide sequence: TGTGCCACTACAGATCGCAAAAACATTCAGTACTTC.

The chain couples TRBV5-6 to TRBJ1-2; D perhaps matches TRBD1 (6 bases). Germline CDR1 SGHDT, CDR2 YYEEEE. The CDR3 is made up of 16 amino acids. Trimming left V 4 bases short and J 3 bases short, with 19 bases between. For the CDR3, the DNA is TGTGCCAGCAGCCCGGGGGGCCAGGGCCGTCACTATGGCTACACCTTC. It yields the protein CASSPGGQGRHYGYTF. Complete variable domain (other parts from reference TRBV5-6 and TRBJ1-2): DAGVTQSPTHLIKTRGQQVTLRCSPKSGHDTVSWYQQALGQGPQFIFQYYEEEERQRGNFPDRFSGHQFPNYSSELNVNALLLGDSALYLCASSPGGQGRHYGYTFGSGTRLTVV.

The chain joins TRBV11-3 to TRBJ2-1; 7 bases match TRBD2. The CDR3 consists of 13 residues. V shed 5 bases, J shed 6 bases, and the junction held 4 bases outside the gene matches. CDR1 SGHNT and CDR2 YENEEA come from the germline V gene. CDR3 loop: CASSPSSGNEQFF. The CDR3 DNA reads TGTGCCAGCAGCCCGTCTAGCGGCAATGAGCAGTTCTTC.

The chain combines TRBV5-8 with TRBJ1-1; D not resolved. Germline V gene lookup returns CDR1 SGHTS and CDR2 YDEGEE. V lost 2 bases and J 1 base, leaving 9 bases between the germline ends. CDR3 size: 14 residues. CDR3 coding DNA: TGTGCCAGCAGCTTTTGGGAGGGGAACACTGAAGCTTTCTTT. Its translation is CASSFWEGNTEAFF.

The rearrangement uses TRBV7-9 and TRBJ2-4; 8 positions match TRBD2. CDR3 size: 17 residues. With V trimmed by 2 bases and J by 0 bases, 6 bases remained unmatched. Germline assignment: CDR1 SEHNR and CDR2 FQNEAQ (reference sequence). The DNA for the CDR3 is TGTGCCAGCAGCTTAATCGGGGGGGAACTAGCCAAAAACATTCAGTACTTC. It specifies CASSLIGGELAKNIQYF.

This chain connects TRBV5-1 to TRBJ1-1, with D tentatively TRBD1 (5 bases). This CDR3 is 16 amino acids long. Trimming removed 3 bases at V and 1 base at J, with 16 bases between. Germline V CDR1 and CDR2: SGHRS, YFSETQ. In nucleotides, the CDR3 is TGCGCCAGCAGCTCGGGACTCCTACTCGGGAACACTGAAGCTTTCTTT. Translation gives CASSSGLLLGNTEAFF.

The V call is TRBV19, the J call TRBJ2-5; 7 bases agree with TRBD1. V lost 5 bases and J lost 1; bases outside the gene matches: 4. This CDR3 has 14 amino acids. Germline V gene sequence: CDR1 LNHDA, CDR2 SQIVND (reference sequence). The CDR3 DNA reads as TGTGCCAGTAGTCCTGGGACAGCCCAAGAGACCCAGTACTTC. Its protein is CASSPGTAQETQYF.